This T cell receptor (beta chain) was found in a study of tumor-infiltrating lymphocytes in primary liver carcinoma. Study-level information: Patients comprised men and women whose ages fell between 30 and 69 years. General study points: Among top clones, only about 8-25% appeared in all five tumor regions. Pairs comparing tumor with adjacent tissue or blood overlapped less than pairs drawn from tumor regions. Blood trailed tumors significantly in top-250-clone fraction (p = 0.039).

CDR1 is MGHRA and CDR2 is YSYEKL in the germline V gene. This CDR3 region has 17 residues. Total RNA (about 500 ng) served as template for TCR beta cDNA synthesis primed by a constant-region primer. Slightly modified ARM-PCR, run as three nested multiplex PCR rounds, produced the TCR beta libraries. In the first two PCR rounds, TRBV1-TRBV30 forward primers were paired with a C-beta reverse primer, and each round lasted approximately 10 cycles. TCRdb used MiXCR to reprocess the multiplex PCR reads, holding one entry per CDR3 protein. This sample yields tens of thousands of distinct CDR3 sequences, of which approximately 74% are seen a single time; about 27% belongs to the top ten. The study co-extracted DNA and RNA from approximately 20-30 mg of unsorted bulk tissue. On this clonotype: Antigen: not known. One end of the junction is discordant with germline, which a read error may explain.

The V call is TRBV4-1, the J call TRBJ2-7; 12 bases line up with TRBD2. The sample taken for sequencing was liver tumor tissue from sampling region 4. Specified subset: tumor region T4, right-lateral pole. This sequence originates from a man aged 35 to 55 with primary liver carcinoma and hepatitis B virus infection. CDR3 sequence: CASIQDPASGGAYEQHF. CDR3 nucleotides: TGCGCCAGCATCCAAGATCCGGCTAGCGGGGGGGCCTACGAGCAGCACTTC.